These 26 T cell receptor beta chains were all obtained from the same sample, sequenced in a study of read filtering for tumor transcriptome and immune sequencing. The library was built from 400 ng RNA with molecular barcoded adaptors for alpha/delta and beta/gamma chains. MiXCR, applied by TCRdb to the reads, yields one record per CDR3 protein. The sample holds some 39,000 distinct CDR3 sequences, about 15% seen once. Sequencing used a population of CD138-negative cells sorted from bone marrow. These receptors were collected from a donor aged 40 or over with multiple myeloma.

This clonotype was found many times. The chain couples TRBV28 to TRBJ2-4; TRBD1 matches at 9 bases. V lost 5 bases to trimming and J lost 1 base; unmatched junction nucleotides: 12. Germline V gene sequence: CDR1 MDHEN, CDR2 SYDVKM. CDR3 length: 18 amino acids. The CDR3 is CASSITGGGSSAKNIQYF. The CDR3 nucleotides read TGTGCCAGCAGTATCACAGGGGGCGGTTCATCGGCCAAAAACATTCAGTACTTC.

In its sample, this clonotype was seen many times. This sequence joins TRBV7-9 and TRBJ2-1; 7 nucleotides line up with TRBD1. The trim removed 6 bases at V and 9 bases at J, leaving 8 bases unmatched. This CDR3 comprises 13 residues. Germline V gene data show CDR1 as SEHNR and CDR2 as FQNEAQ (reference sequence). The CDR3 region is CASSARGQSEQFF. In DNA, the CDR3 is TGTGCCAGCAGTGCGAGGGGGCAGAGTGAGCAGTTCTTC.

This clonotype was seen a few times. One end of the junction fails to match germline, which may point to a read error. The CDR3 loop is CASSSGQANSPPHF. The CDR3 DNA is TGTGCCAGCAGCTCCGGACAGGCGAATTCGCCCCCCCACTTT. This chain connects TRBV7-9 to TRBJ1-6, with TRBD1 matching over 7 bases. There are 14 residues in the CDR3. CDR1 is SEHNR and CDR2 is FQNEAQ in the germline V gene (reference sequence).

The V call is TRBV27, the J call TRBJ1-5; D gene uncertain. The ends were cut back, 1 base at V and 2 bases at J, with 15 bases in the middle. Germline values: CDR1 MNHEY, CDR2 SMNVEV (reference sequence). This CDR3 spans 17 amino acids. The CDR3 DNA follows: TGTGCCAGCAGTTTATTTGGTGCGGGGTTGGGCAATCAGCCCCAGCATTTT. It codes for CASSLFGAGLGNQPQHF.

This clonotype was seen only a few times. A read error is possible here, since a much larger clone lies one base away. The chain couples TRBV20-1 to TRBJ1-1, with unresolved D. The CDR3 is made up of 12 amino acids. Germline V gives CDR1 DFQATT, CDR2 SNEGSKA (reference sequence). As DNA, the CDR3 is TGCAGCCCCGTCACGCTTTGGCCTGAAGCTTTCTTT. This gives the protein CSPVTLWPEAFF.

This clonotype has at least ten counts. The chain recombines TRBV12-3 or TRBV12-4 with TRBJ2-1, with 7 nucleotides matching TRBD1. The V and J ends lost 6 bases and 6 bases, in that order; junction bases with no gene match: 8. The CDR3 is 14 amino acids. For the CDR3, the DNA is TGTGCCAGCAGAGGACAGGCCGGTCTCAATGAGCAGTTCTTC. It specifies CASRGQAGLNEQFF.

In this sample, this clonotype turned up many times. The chain is built from TRBV9 and TRBJ1-6; TRBD1 is a possible D gene (5 bases). V was shortened by 3 bases and J by 8 bases, with 6 bases between the two germline ends. CDR3 length: 12 residues. Per the germline V gene, CDR1 is SGDLS and CDR2 is YYNGEE. The chain's CDR3 is CASSAGDSPLHF. DNA of the CDR3: TGTGCCAGCAGCGCGGGGGATTCACCCCTCCACTTT.

Comments on this clonotype: Lacking the conserved final phenylalanine or tryptophan, this CDR3 likely reflects a read error. The chain uses TRBV28 and TRBJ1-2; the D gene is possibly TRBD1 (6 bases). The CDR3 is 16 residues long. Looked up from germline, CDR1 is MDHEN and CDR2 is SYDVKM. With 6 bases removed from V and 9 bases from J, the gap between germline ends came to 26 bases. In DNA, the CDR3 is TGTGCCAGCAGCCCCCGTTCAGCTGTAACAGGGTATAGCTACACCTCC. Translating it yields CASSPRSAVTGYSYTS.

The sample holds many counts of this clonotype. The chain uses TRBV28 and TRBJ1-1; D unresolved. Trimming left V 6 bases short and J 0 bases short, with 11 bases between. Germline CDR1 MDHEN, CDR2 SYDVKM. The CDR3 loop spans 14 amino acids. CDR3 sequence reads: CASSRQDLNTEAFF. The CDR3 DNA follows: TGTGCCAGCAGCCGCCAGGACCTGAACACTGAAGCTTTCTTT.

This clonotype was found a few times. Possible read error: a much larger clone is one base away. This chain joins TRBV20-1 and TRBJ2-7; a possible D gene is TRBD2 (5 bases). In germline, CDR1 is DFQATT, CDR2 SNEGSKA (reference sequence). The CDR3 covers 13 residues. CDR3 sequence (DNA): TGCATTGCTAGCCCCGGGGTTTTCTACGAGCAGTACTTC. This sequence encodes CIASPGVFYEQYF.

The chain employs TRBV6-2 or TRBV6-3 and TRBJ2-5, with TRBD2 identical over 13 bases. The CDR3 extends over 19 amino acids. Germline V gives CDR1 MNHEY, CDR2 SVGEGT. J lost 0 bases, V lost 7 bases, and 14 bases had no gene match. In DNA form, the CDR3 reads TGTGCCAGCAACAAAGACTGGACTAGCGGGGGCCCCCACCAAGAGACCCAGTACTTC. Amino acid sequence: CASNKDWTSGGPHQETQYF.

Ten or more counts support this clonotype. The chain couples TRBV20-1 to TRBJ2-7; 8 nucleotides agree with TRBD2. The trim removed 5 bases at V and 7 bases at J, leaving 10 bases unmatched. CDR3 length equals 13 residues. CDR1 and CDR2 (germline): DFQATT, SNEGSKA (reference sequence). DNA for the CDR3: TGCAGTGCTGGTGACGGGGGGGCCTGGGAGCAGTACTTC. Its protein is CSAGDGGAWEQYF.

This clonotype was counted at least ten times. The genes are TRBV18 and TRBJ2-7; 9 bases match TRBD2. Germline trimming cut 2 bases from V and 5 bases from J; bases unmatched to any gene: 4. Germline-derived CDR1 and CDR2 are KGHSH and LQKENI. The CDR3 totals 14 residues. The CDR3 coding sequence is TGTGCCAGCTCACCAGTGCGGGGGGGCAACGAGCAGTACTTC. Translating it yields CASSPVRGGNEQYF. Based on the CDR3 plus reference TRBV18 and TRBJ2-7, the full variable domain is NAGVMQNPRHLVRRRGQEARLRCSPMKGHSHVYWYRQLPEEGLKFMVYLQKENIIDESGMPKERFSAEFPKEGPSILRIQQVVRGDSAAYFCASSPVRGGNEQYFGPGTRLTVT.

This clonotype was detected many times. The V call is TRBV18, the J call TRBJ1-1, with 9 bases matching TRBD1. V dropped 8 bases and J dropped 2; count of bases not matched to a gene: 15. The germline V gene encodes CDR1 KGHSH and CDR2 LQKENI. The CDR3 spans 17 residues. CDR3 coding DNA: TGTGCCAGCCAGCCGCTCGGACAGGGGTCCCTCAACACTGAAGCTTTCTTT. It specifies CASQPLGQGSLNTEAFF.

This clonotype was detected many times. This chain uses TRBV28 with TRBJ2-2; possibly TRBD1 for D (5 bases). Germline CDR1 is MDHEN and CDR2 is SYDVKM. The CDR3 has 14 amino acids. Trimming stripped 3 bases from V and 0 bases from J, with 5 bases between. CDR3 DNA: TGTGCCAGCAGTTTGACAGCGAACACCGGGGAGCTGTTTTTT. Its translation is CASSLTANTGELFF. Variable domain in full (rest from reference TRBV28 and TRBJ2-2): DVKVTQSSRYLVKRTGEKVFLECVQDMDHENMFWYRQDPGLGLRLIYFSYDVKMKEKGDIPEGYSVSREKKERFSLILESASTNQTSMYLCASSLTANTGELFFGEGSRLTVL.

Of note for this clonotype: An end of the junction differs from the germline gene, which may be a read error. The rearrangement uses TRBV5-4 and TRBJ2-7; 9 nucleotides align to TRBD2. CDR3 length equals 16 residues. Looked up from germline, CDR1 is SGHNT and CDR2 is YYREEE (reference sequence). The CDR3 DNA reads as TGTGCCAGCAGCTTGGGCGCTAGCGGGGTGATTGGCGAGCAGTGCTTC. Its translation: CASSLGASGVIGEQCF.

Concerning this clonotype: Possible read error: a much larger clone is one base away. V usage is TRBV20-1 and J usage is TRBJ1-1; the match to TRBD1 covers 7 bases. The CDR3 has 13 residues. Germline loops: CDR1 DFQATT, CDR2 SNEGSKA (reference sequence). This chain's CDR3 is CSAPRGGGTEASF. The CDR3 nucleotides are TGCAGTGCCCCGCGTGGAGGGGGCACTGAAGCTTCCTTT.

This clonotype appeared a few times. The chain carries TRBV28 and TRBJ2-1; the D is unclear. Trimming pared 3 bases from V and 3 bases from J, leaving 6 bases between. This CDR3 contains 13 residues. In germline, CDR1 is MDHEN, CDR2 SYDVKM. CDR3 in amino acids: CASSFDGYNEQFF. CDR3 in DNA: TGTGCCAGCAGTTTCGACGGCTACAATGAGCAGTTCTTC.

This clonotype was detected ten times or more. The chain is built from TRBV7-9 and TRBJ1-4, with D possibly matching TRBD1 (5 bases). Trimming took 2 bases from V and 7 from J, leaving 14 bases between them. The CDR3 runs 15 residues. Germline CDR1 SEHNR, CDR2 FQNEAQ (reference sequence). In DNA, the CDR3 is TGTGCCAGCAGCTTAATCGGGGCAGAAGGTGAAAAACTGTTTTTT. Translation: CASSLIGAEGEKLFF.

This clonotype has ten or more counts. The chain is built from TRBV4-2 and TRBJ1-1; D is ambiguous. The V gene's germline CDR1 is LGHNA and CDR2 YNFKEQ. Trimming shortened V by 0 bases and J by 0 bases, and 8 bases separated the two germline ends. The CDR3 runs 15 residues. The CDR3 DNA reads TGTGCCAGCAGCCAAGAGATTAGGGTGAACACTGAAGCTTTCTTT. It encodes CASSQEIRVNTEAFF.

This clonotype was picked up many times. The chain couples TRBV20-1 to TRBJ1-4, with 7 bases matching TRBD1. The germline CDR1 and CDR2 sequences are DFQATT and SNEGSKA (reference sequence). J gave up 7 bases and V 2 bases, and 1 base lay outside the gene matches. There are 12 residues in the CDR3. The CDR3 sequence is CSARQGGEKLFF. Here the CDR3 DNA reads TGCAGTGCTAGACAGGGGGGTGAAAAACTGTTTTTT.

This clonotype occurred many times. V usage is TRBV30 and J usage is TRBJ2-7; no firm D call. Germline-derived CDR1 and CDR2 are GTSNPN and SVGIG (reference sequence). CDR3 size: 12 residues. Trimming shortened V by 7 bases and J by 0 bases, and 10 bases separated the two germline ends. The CDR3 sequence is CASMGNSYEQYF. The CDR3 DNA follows: TGTGCCTCGATGGGCAACTCCTACGAGCAGTACTTC.

The rearrangement joins TRBV6-6 to TRBJ1-3; a weak D match, TRBD1 (5 bases). The length of the CDR3 is 14 residues. Trimming removed 7 bases at V and 1 base at J, with 11 bases between. Germline values: CDR1 MNHNY, CDR2 SVGAGI (reference sequence). The DNA for the CDR3 is TGTGCCAGCATTTCGGGGGGTTCTGGAAACACCATATATTTT. Translation: CASISGGSGNTIYF.

This clonotype came up many times. This chain joins TRBV29-1 and TRBJ2-3, with TRBD1 identical over 7 bases. Germline lookup yields CDR1 SQVTM and CDR2 ANQGSEA. V shed 6 bases and J 2 bases; nucleotides not matched to a gene: 14. The CDR3 is 16 residues long. CDR3 nucleotide sequence: TGCAGCGTCAAAAGAGCGACAGGGAGCCCCACAGATACGCAGTATTTT. Protein product: CSVKRATGSPTDTQYF.

The table lists this clonotype with many counts. The chain employs TRBV6-1 and TRBJ2-7; the D gene is possibly TRBD2 (5 bases). The CDR3 runs 13 residues. V was cut by 7 bases and J by 2 bases, with 12 bases left in between. Germline V gene sequence: CDR1 MNHNS, CDR2 SASEGT. The CDR3 loop is CASTTEGPYEQYF. For the CDR3, the DNA is TGTGCCAGCACAACAGAGGGCCCCTACGAGCAGTACTTC.

V is TRBV7-9 and J is TRBJ2-2; D possibly matches TRBD1 or TRBD2 (5 bases each). Trimming shortened V by 3 bases and J by 6 bases, and 14 bases separated the two germline ends. Germline CDR1 and CDR2: SEHNR and FQNEAQ (reference sequence). The CDR3 is made up of 15 amino acids. CDR3: CASSLGEKRSGELFF. CDR3 DNA: TGTGCCAGCAGCTTGGGGGAAAAGCGGTCCGGGGAGCTGTTTTTT.